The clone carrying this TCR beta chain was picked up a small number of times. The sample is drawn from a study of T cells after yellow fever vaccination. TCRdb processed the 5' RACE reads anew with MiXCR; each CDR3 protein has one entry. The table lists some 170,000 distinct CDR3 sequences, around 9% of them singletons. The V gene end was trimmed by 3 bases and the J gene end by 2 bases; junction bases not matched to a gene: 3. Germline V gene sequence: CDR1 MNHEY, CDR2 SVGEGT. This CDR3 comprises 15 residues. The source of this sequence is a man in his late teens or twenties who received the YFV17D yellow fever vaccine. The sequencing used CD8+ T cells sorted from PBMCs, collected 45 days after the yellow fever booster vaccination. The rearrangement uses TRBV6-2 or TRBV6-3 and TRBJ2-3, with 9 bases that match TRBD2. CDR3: CASSYSGGTTDTQYF. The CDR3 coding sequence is TGTGCCAGCAGTTATAGCGGGGGAACCACAGATACGCAGTATTTT.